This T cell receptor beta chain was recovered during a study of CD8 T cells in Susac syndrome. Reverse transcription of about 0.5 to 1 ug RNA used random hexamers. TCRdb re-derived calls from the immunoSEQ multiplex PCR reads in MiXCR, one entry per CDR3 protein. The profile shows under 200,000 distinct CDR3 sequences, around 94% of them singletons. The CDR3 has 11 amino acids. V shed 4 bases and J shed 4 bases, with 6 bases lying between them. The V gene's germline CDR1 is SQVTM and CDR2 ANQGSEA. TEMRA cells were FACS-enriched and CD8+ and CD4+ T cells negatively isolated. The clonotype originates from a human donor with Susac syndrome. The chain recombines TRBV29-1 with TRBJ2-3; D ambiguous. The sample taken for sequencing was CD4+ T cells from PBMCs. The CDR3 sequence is CSVGFPDTQYF. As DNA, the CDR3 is TGCAGCGTTGGGTTCCCAGATACGCAGTATTTT.